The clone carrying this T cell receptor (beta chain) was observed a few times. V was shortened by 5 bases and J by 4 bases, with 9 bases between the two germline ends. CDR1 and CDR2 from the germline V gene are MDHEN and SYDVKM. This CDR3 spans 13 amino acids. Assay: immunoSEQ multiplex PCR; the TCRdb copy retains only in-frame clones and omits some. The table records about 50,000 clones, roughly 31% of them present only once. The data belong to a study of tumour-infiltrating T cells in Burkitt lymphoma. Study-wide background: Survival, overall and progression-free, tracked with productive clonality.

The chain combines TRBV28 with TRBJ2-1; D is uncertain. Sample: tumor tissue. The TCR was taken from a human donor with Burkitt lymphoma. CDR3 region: CASSVGPYNEQFF. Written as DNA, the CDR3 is TGTGCCAGCAGTGTCGGGCCTTACAATGAGCAGTTCTTC.